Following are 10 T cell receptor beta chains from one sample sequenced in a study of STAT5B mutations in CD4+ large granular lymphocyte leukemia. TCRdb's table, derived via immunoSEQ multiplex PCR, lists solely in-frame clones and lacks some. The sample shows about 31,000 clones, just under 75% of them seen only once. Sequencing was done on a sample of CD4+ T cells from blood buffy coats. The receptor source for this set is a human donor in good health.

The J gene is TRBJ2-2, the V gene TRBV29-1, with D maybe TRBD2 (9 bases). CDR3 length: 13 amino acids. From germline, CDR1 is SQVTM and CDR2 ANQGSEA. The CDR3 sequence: CGGRDRPTGELFF. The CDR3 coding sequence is TGCGGCGGGAGGGACAGGCCCACCGGGGAGCTGTTTTTT.

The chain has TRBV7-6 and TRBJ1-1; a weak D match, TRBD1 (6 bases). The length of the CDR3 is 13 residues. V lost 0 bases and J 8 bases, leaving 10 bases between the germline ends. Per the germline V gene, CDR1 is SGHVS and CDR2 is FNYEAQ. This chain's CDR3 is CASSLATGTEAFF. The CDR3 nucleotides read TGTGCCAGCAGCTTAGCTACAGGGACCGAAGCTTTCTTT. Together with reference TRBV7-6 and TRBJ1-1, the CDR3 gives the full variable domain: GAGVSQSPRYKVTKRGQDVALRCDPISGHVSLYWYRQALGQGPEFLTYFNYEAQQDKSGLPNDRFSAERPEGSISTLTIQRTEQRDSAMYRCASSLATGTEAFFGQGTRLTVV.

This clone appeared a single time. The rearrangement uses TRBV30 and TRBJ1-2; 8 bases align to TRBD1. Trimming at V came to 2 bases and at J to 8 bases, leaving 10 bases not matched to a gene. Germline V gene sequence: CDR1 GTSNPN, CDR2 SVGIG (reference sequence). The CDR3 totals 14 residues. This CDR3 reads CAWSRETGVYGYTF. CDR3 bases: TGTGCCTGGAGTAGGGAGACAGGGGTCTACGGCTACACCTTC.

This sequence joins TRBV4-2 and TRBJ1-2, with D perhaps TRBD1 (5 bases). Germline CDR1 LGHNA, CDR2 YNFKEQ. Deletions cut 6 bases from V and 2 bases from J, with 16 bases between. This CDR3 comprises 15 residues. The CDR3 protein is CASRLRTPGNYGYTF. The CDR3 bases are TGTGCCAGCAGATTAAGGACACCGGGGAACTATGGCTACACCTTC.

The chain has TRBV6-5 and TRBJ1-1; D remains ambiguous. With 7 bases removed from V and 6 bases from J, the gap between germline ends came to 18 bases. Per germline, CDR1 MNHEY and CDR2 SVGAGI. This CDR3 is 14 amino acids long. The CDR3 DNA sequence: TGTGCCAGCAACTCCCGGTCATCGCGCGCTGAAGCTTTCTTT. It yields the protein CASNSRSSRAEAFF.

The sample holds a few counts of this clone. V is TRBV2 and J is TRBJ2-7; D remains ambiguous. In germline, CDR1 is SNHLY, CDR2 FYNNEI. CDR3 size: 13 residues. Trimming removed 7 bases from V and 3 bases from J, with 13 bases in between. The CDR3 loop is CASNQPFDYEQYF. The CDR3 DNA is TGTGCCAGCAACCAGCCCTTCGACTACGAGCAGTACTTC.

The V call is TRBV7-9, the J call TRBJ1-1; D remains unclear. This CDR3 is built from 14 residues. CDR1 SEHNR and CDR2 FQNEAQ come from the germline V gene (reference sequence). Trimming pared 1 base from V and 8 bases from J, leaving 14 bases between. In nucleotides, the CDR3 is TGTGCCAGCAGCTTAGGGGATTCTATCTCCGAAGCTTTCTTT. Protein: CASSLGDSISEAFF.

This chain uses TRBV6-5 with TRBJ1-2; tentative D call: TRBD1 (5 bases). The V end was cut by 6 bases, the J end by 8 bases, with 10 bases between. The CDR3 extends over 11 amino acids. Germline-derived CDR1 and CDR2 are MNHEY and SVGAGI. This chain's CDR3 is CASSDGGGYTF. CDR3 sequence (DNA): TGTGCCAGCAGCGACGGGGGGGGCTACACCTTC.

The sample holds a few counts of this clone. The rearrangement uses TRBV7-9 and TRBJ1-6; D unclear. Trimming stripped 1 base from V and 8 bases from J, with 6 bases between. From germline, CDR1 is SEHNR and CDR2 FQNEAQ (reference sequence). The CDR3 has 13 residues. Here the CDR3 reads CASSLGGDSPLHF. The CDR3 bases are TGTGCCAGCAGCTTAGGCGGCGATTCACCCCTCCACTTT.

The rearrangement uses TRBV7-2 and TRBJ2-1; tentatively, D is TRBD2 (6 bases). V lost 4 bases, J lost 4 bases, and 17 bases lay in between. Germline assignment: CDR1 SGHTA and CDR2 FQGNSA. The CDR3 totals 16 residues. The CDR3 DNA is TGTGCCAGCAGCTCGTCGAGCCTAGCGTATTACAATGAGCAGTTCTTC. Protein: CASSSSSLAYYNEQFF.